The next 10 T cell receptor beta chains were all read from a single sample in a study of blood T cells in healthy people across ages. Primed by a sample-barcoded 5' primer and a J-beta primer mix, a second PCR proceeded for 7 to 11 cycles. TCRdb re-called the 5' RACE reads with MiXCR, one entry per CDR3 protein. Among over a million distinct CDR3 sequences listed, about 23% were seen once. The data were also submitted as part of a second study, on T cells of mothers and their children.

Sequencing was done on a sample of blood. The receptor set was obtained from a girl aged 2 to 10 in good health.

The chain employs TRBV6-1 and TRBJ1-4; unclear D gene. The CDR3 length is 12 residues. Germline V gene lookup returns CDR1 MNHNS and CDR2 SASEGT. V was pared by 3 bases and J by 10 bases, with 9 bases between. DNA for the CDR3: TGTGCCAGCAGTGAGGCTATCGGAAAACTGTTTTTT. Its protein is CASSEAIGKLFF.

The chain recombines TRBV12-3 or TRBV12-4 with TRBJ1-1, with D possibly being TRBD1 (5 bases). Trimming removed 6 bases at V and 11 bases at J, with 16 bases between. This CDR3 has 12 amino acids. For the CDR3, the DNA is TGTGCCAGCAGCAAACCGCAGGGACCCGCTTTCTTT. As protein: CASSKPQGPAFF.

V gene TRBV9 combines with J gene TRBJ2-1, with no clear D. Germline lookup yields CDR1 SGDLS and CDR2 YYNGEE. The CDR3 totals 15 residues. Trimming took off 8 bases at V and 8 bases at J, with 23 bases between the two ends. CDR3 nucleotide sequence: TGTGCCAGTGCCTCCACTGGTTTTCCTGCCCATGAGCAGTTCTTC. It translates to CASASTGFPAHEQFF.

This clonotype turned up a few times. The chain uses TRBV7-9 and TRBJ2-5, with 9 bases identical to TRBD2. The length of the CDR3 is 16 residues. Germline V gives CDR1 SEHNR, CDR2 FQNEAQ (reference sequence). The junction had 7 bases not matched to a gene; V was cut back by 0 bases and J by 5 bases. The CDR3 DNA sequence: TGTGCCAGCAGCTTAGCTCCTAGCGGGGTTGTGGAGACCCAGTACTTC. Translated: CASSLAPSGVVETQYF. Based on the CDR3 plus reference TRBV7-9 and TRBJ2-5, the full variable domain is DTGVSQNPRHKITKRGQNVTFRCDPISEHNRLYWYRQTLGQGPEFLTYFQNEAQLEKSRLLSDRFSAERPKGSFSTLEIQRTEQGDSAMYLCASSLAPSGVVETQYFGPGTRLLVL.

This clonotype was counted between two and nine times. The V and J genes are TRBV7-2 and TRBJ2-5; 7 bases fit TRBD1. CDR3 length equals 15 residues. CDR1 SGHTA and CDR2 FQGNSA come from the germline V gene. Trimming removed 0 bases from V and 1 base from J; junction bases left unmatched: 2. As DNA, the CDR3 is TGTGCCAGCAGCTTAGCGGGACAGCGCCAAGAGACCCAGTACTTC. Translating gives CASSLAGQRQETQYF.

This clonotype was seen a few times. J is TRBJ2-5 and V is TRBV20-1; 8 nucleotides match TRBD2. The CDR3 consists of 14 residues. J gave up 7 bases and V 3 bases, and 10 bases lay outside the gene matches. The V gene's germline CDR1 is DFQATT and CDR2 SNEGSKA (reference sequence). The chain's CDR3 is CSASGTRTLWTQYF. The CDR3 bases are TGCAGTGCTAGTGGGACTAGGACCCTATGGACCCAGTACTTC.

The rearrangement joins TRBV13 to TRBJ1-2; 9 nucleotides align to TRBD1. The CDR3 is made up of 15 amino acids. CDR1 PRHDT and CDR2 FYEKMQ come from the germline V gene (reference sequence). V was clipped by 5 bases and J by 5 bases; unmatched bases: 9. DNA for the CDR3: TGTGCCAGCAGCGAGGGGGGACAGGGATTTTATGGCTACACCTTC. This translates into CASSEGGQGFYGYTF.

The V and J genes are TRBV3-1 and TRBJ2-5; no firm D call. V gave up 4 bases and J gave up 5 bases, with 8 bases separating them. This CDR3 spans 12 amino acids. Germline V CDR1 and CDR2: LGHDT, YNNKEL (reference sequence). CDR3 residues: CASSPKGETQYF. Here the CDR3 DNA reads TGTGCCAGCAGCCCAAAGGGCGAGACCCAGTACTTC.

This clonotype was counted only a few times. The chain employs TRBV7-9 and TRBJ2-5; D possibly uses TRBD1 or TRBD2 (5 bases each). Trimming took off 1 base at V and 4 bases at J, with 13 bases between the two ends. There are 15 residues in the CDR3. Germline CDR1 and CDR2: SEHNR and FQNEAQ (reference sequence). The CDR3 region has the DNA TGTGCCAGCAGCTTAGACGGCCTGGGGACAGAGACCCAGTACTTC. This translates into CASSLDGLGTETQYF.

This clonotype has at least ten counts. This chain joins TRBV6-6 and TRBJ2-5, with 11 bases identical to TRBD1. The tail of the sequence fits TRBJ2-7 better, so the J call may be wrong. This CDR3 is built from 15 residues. Per germline, CDR1 MNHNY and CDR2 SVGAGI (reference sequence). The CDR3 bases are TGTGCCAGCAGTTTACGGGACAGGGGGTCCTACGAGCAGTACTTC. Translating gives CASSLRDRGSYEQYF.